The 30 T cell receptor beta chains listed next were all sequenced from one sample in a study of blood T cell repertoires in COVID-19. TCRdb keeps only in-frame clones here, not all; method: immunoSEQ multiplex PCR. The sample includes around 250,000 clones, around 84% of them seen just once. Sequenced: PBMCs or T cells enriched from blood (not recorded which). The receptors shown here come from a middle-aged man who had been exposed to COVID-19.

V and J are TRBV15 and TRBJ1-2; 7 bases are a match to TRBD1. Trimming at V came to 2 bases and at J to 4 bases, leaving 4 bases not matched to a gene. The germline V gene has CDR1 LNHNV and CDR2 YYDKDF (reference sequence). CDR3 length: 14 residues. The DNA for the CDR3 is TGTGCCACCAGCAGACACAGGGACAGCTATGGCTACACCTTC. This codes for CATSRHRDSYGYTF.

The chain combines TRBV18 with TRBJ1-3; D gene uncertain. The CDR3 covers 13 residues. The germline V and J ends were trimmed by 6 bases and 6 bases, with 12 bases remaining between them. Germline lookup yields CDR1 KGHSH and CDR2 LQKENI. In DNA, the CDR3 is TGTGCCAGCTCGTCGGGGAGTAAAAACACCATATATTTT. It specifies CASSSGSKNTIYF. Looking up the rest from reference TRBV18 and TRBJ1-3 gives the full variable domain: NAGVMQNPRHLVRRRGQEARLRCSPMKGHSHVYWYRQLPEEGLKFMVYLQKENIIDESGMPKERFSAEFPKEGPSILRIQQVVRGDSAAYFCASSSGSKNTIYFGEGSWLTVV.

The chain has TRBV18 and TRBJ1-5; D remains unclear. Trimming removed 3 bases from V and 5 bases from J, with 11 bases in between. Germline V gene lookup returns CDR1 KGHSH and CDR2 LQKENI. CDR3 size: 14 residues. The CDR3 DNA is TGTGCCAGCTCACCTGGTGTACGAGATCAGCCCCAGCATTTT. Amino acids: CASSPGVRDQPQHF.

The rearrangement joins TRBV11-2 to TRBJ2-7, with 8 nucleotides matching TRBD1. Germline CDR1 SGHAT, CDR2 FQNNGV. V lost 2 bases to trimming and J lost 4 bases; unmatched junction nucleotides: 1. CDR3 length equals 13 residues. The CDR3 is CASSLYRGYEQYF. The DNA of the CDR3 is TGTGCCAGCAGCTTATACAGGGGGTACGAGCAGTACTTC.

The chain links TRBV6-1 to TRBJ1-5; no clear D. Germline CDR1 and CDR2: MNHNS and SASEGT. The V end lost 4 bases, the J end lost 0 bases, and 13 bases lay between the germline ends. The CDR3 is 16 amino acids. The chain's CDR3 is CASSASQLYSNQPQHF. The CDR3 coding sequence is TGTGCCAGCAGTGCGTCACAATTATATAGCAATCAGCCCCAGCATTTT.

The chain links TRBV13 to TRBJ2-6, with D possibly being TRBD1 (5 bases). V dropped 3 bases and J dropped 3 bases, with 6 bases sitting between them. The CDR3 length is 14 residues. Germline V gene lookup returns CDR1 PRHDT and CDR2 FYEKMQ (reference sequence). CDR3 in amino acids: CASSFQGGANVLTF. Here the CDR3 DNA reads TGTGCCAGCAGCTTTCAGGGTGGGGCCAACGTCCTGACTTTC.

The CDR3 nucleotides read TGTGCCAGCAGCTTAATGGCAGCGACCTACCCTGAAGCTTTCTTT. Translating gives CASSLMAATYPEAFF. The V and J genes are TRBV7-3 and TRBJ1-1; D is ambiguous. CDR3 length: 15 amino acids. The germline V and J ends were trimmed by 1 base and 6 bases, with 15 bases remaining between them. Germline V gene lookup returns CDR1 SGHTA and CDR2 FQGTGA.

The chain links TRBV27 to TRBJ2-1, with D perhaps TRBD1 (6 bases). CDR1 and CDR2 from the germline V gene are MNHEY and SMNVEV (reference sequence). This CDR3 has 15 amino acids. V was pared by 2 bases and J by 4 bases, with 12 bases between. CDR3 DNA sequence: TGTGCCAGCAGTTTAGCTGGGACACCTTACAATGAGCAGTTCTTC. Protein: CASSLAGTPYNEQFF.

The chain combines TRBV12-3 or TRBV12-4 with TRBJ2-4, with D tentatively TRBD1 (6 bases). The CDR3 is 13 amino acids. Trimming removed 1 base from V and 15 bases from J, with 16 bases in between. The chain's CDR3 is CASSLGPDRNGYF. The CDR3 region has the DNA TGTGCCAGCAGTTTAGGTCCAGACAGGAATGGGTACTTC.

This clone came up a few times. The genes are TRBV5-1 and TRBJ1-5, with D perhaps TRBD1 (6 bases). Trimming cost V 4 bases and J 0 bases, with 14 bases left between them. CDR3 length equals 16 residues. Germline V gives CDR1 SGHRS, CDR2 YFSETQ. For the CDR3, the DNA is TGCGCCAGCAGCGAGGGGACACAGCATAGCAATCAGCCCCAGCATTTT. As protein: CASSEGTQHSNQPQHF.

The chain couples TRBV10-3 to TRBJ2-7, with D tentatively TRBD2 (5 bases). This CDR3 is built from 13 residues. The V end was cut by 11 bases, the J end by 2 bases, with 16 bases between. CDR1 is ENHRY, CDR2 SYGVKD, per germline. CDR3 loop: CAASDGEPYEQYF. The CDR3 DNA reads as TGTGCCGCTTCGGACGGGGAACCCTACGAGCAGTACTTC.

V gene TRBV11-3 combines with J gene TRBJ1-4; 12 bases agree with TRBD1. V lost 7 bases, J lost 8 bases, and 11 bases stayed unmatched. CDR1 is SGHNT, CDR2 YENEEA, per germline. There are 16 residues in the CDR3. DNA for the CDR3: TGTGCCAGCACCCCCGGGACAGGGGGCATCAACGAAAAACTGTTTTTT. Encoded protein: CASTPGTGGINEKLFF.

The chain employs TRBV11-2 and TRBJ2-7; possible D gene TRBD1, 6 bases. V lost 8 bases to trimming and J lost 3 bases, with 23 bases between them. CDR1 and CDR2 from the germline V gene are SGHAT and FQNNGV. This CDR3 spans 16 amino acids. The CDR3 loop is CASGPGVSLTNYEQYF. The CDR3 nucleotides are TGTGCCAGCGGCCCAGGGGTTAGCTTGACTAACTACGAGCAGTACTTC.

The chain has TRBV24-1 and TRBJ2-1; D may be TRBD1 (6 bases). There are 17 residues in the CDR3. Germline assignment: CDR1 KGHDR and CDR2 SFDVKD. V was cut by 3 bases and J by 7 bases, with 21 bases left in between. CDR3 amino acids: CATSDPGDNSLGNEQFF. In nucleotides, the CDR3 is TGTGCCACCAGTGATCCAGGGGACAATTCGCTTGGGAATGAGCAGTTCTTC.

The rearrangement uses TRBV30 and TRBJ2-4, with D possibly TRBD1 on 7 matching bases. This CDR3 region has 16 residues. V lost 6 bases, J lost 0 bases, and 18 bases lay in between. Germline loops: CDR1 GTSNPN, CDR2 SVGIG (reference sequence). The CDR3 nucleotides read TGTGCCTGCTCCGGGGGACAGAAGTTAGCCAAAAACATTCAGTACTTC. Its translation: CACSGGQKLAKNIQYF.

V gene TRBV30 combines with J gene TRBJ2-2; the match to TRBD1 covers 9 bases. This CDR3 comprises 13 residues. V shed 7 bases, J shed 6 bases, and the junction held 6 bases outside the gene matches. Per the germline V gene, CDR1 is GTSNPN and CDR2 is SVGIG (reference sequence). The CDR3: CAYEDRGAGELFF. The CDR3 DNA sequence: TGTGCCTATGAGGACAGGGGCGCCGGGGAGCTGTTTTTT. Drawing the rest from reference TRBV30 and TRBJ2-2, the complete variable domain is SQTIHQWPATLVQPVGSPLSLECTVEGTSNPNLYWYRQAAGRGLQLLFYSVGIGQISSEVPQNLSASRPQDRQFILSSKKLLLSDSGFYLCAYEDRGAGELFFGEGSRLTVL.

The chain links TRBV19 to TRBJ1-1, with a tentative D call TRBD1 (5 bases). The V gene's germline CDR1 is LNHDA and CDR2 SQIVND (reference sequence). V lost 6 bases to trimming and J lost 11 bases, with 13 bases between them. CDR3 length: 11 amino acids. The CDR3 is CASRDAGWAFF. The CDR3 nucleotides read TGTGCCAGTAGAGATGCAGGGTGGGCTTTCTTT.

This clone was observed once. The genes are TRBV30 and TRBJ2-7; 7 bases map to TRBD2. J was trimmed by 4 bases and V by 3 bases; bases with no gene match: 6. CDR1 GTSNPN and CDR2 SVGIG come from the germline V gene (reference sequence). This CDR3 is 13 amino acids long. CDR3 residues: CAWSRGSRYEQYF. The CDR3 DNA reads as TGTGCCTGGAGCCGCGGGAGCAGGTACGAGCAGTACTTC.

The chain recombines TRBV2 with TRBJ1-6, with 8 bases matching TRBD1. J lost 10 bases, V lost 8 bases, and 10 bases had no gene match. The CDR3 totals 14 residues. Germline V gene sequence: CDR1 SNHLY, CDR2 FYNNEI. The CDR3 nucleotides are TGTGCCAGCTCCCTGGAGCAGGGGGCGTCACCCCTCCACTTT. Amino acids: CASSLEQGASPLHF. Supplemented by reference TRBV2 and TRBJ1-6, the full variable domain reads EPEVTQTPSHQVTQMGQEVILRCVPISNHLYFYWYRQILGQKVEFLVSFYNNEISEKSEIFDDQFSVERPDGSNFTLKIRSTKLEDSAMYFCASSLEQGASPLHFGNGTRLTVT.

The chain recombines TRBV12-3 or TRBV12-4 with TRBJ2-1; D remains ambiguous. The CDR3 is 12 amino acids. V was shortened by 3 bases and J by 3 bases, with 3 bases between the two germline ends. DNA for the CDR3: TGTGCCAGCAGTTTCCACTACAATGAGCAGTTCTTC. This gives the protein CASSFHYNEQFF.

The chain is built from TRBV5-6 and TRBJ1-5; perhaps TRBD1 as D (6 bases). The CDR3 totals 15 residues. With 2 bases removed from V and 2 bases from J, the gap between germline ends came to 11 bases. Germline CDR1 SGHDT, CDR2 YYEEEE. The CDR3 reads CASSFWGRGNQPQHF. The CDR3 nucleotides are TGTGCCAGCAGCTTTTGGGGGCGGGGCAATCAGCCCCAGCATTTT.

The chain carries TRBV5-6 and TRBJ1-1; the D is unclear. Germline V gene lookup returns CDR1 SGHDT and CDR2 YYEEEE. This CDR3 is built from 13 residues. The germline V and J ends were trimmed by 0 bases and 11 bases, with 14 bases remaining between them. The CDR3: CASSLVVHEEAFF. The CDR3 DNA reads as TGTGCCAGCAGCTTGGTAGTCCACGAAGAGGCTTTCTTT.

V gene TRBV19 combines with J gene TRBJ2-1, with a possible D match to TRBD2 (5 bases). The CDR3 spans 16 residues. The V and J ends lost 7 bases and 0 bases respectively, with 16 bases between them. The V gene's germline CDR1 is LNHDA and CDR2 SQIVND (reference sequence). CDR3 sequence: CASTPQPGNSYNEQFF. CDR3 coding DNA: TGTGCCAGTACCCCCCAACCGGGGAACTCCTACAATGAGCAGTTCTTC.

This rearrangement joins TRBV11-2 to TRBJ2-1; 11 bases match TRBD1. The V and J ends lost 6 bases and 6 bases, in that order; junction bases with no gene match: 7. In germline, CDR1 is SGHAT, CDR2 FQNNGV. The CDR3 spans 15 residues. As DNA, the CDR3 is TGTGCCAGCAGGACTCCGGACAGGGGGCTCAATGAGCAGTTCTTC. It yields the protein CASRTPDRGLNEQFF. Combining the CDR3 with reference TRBV11-2 and TRBJ2-1 gives the whole variable domain EAGVAQSPRYKIIEKRQSVAFWCNPISGHATLYWYQQILGQGPKLLIQFQNNGVVDDSQLPKDRFSAERLKGVDSTLKIQPAKLEDSAVYLCASRTPDRGLNEQFFGPGTRLTVL.

This chain connects TRBV9 to TRBJ2-7; tentative D call: TRBD1 (6 bases). Between the trimmed V and J ends, which lost 2 bases and 11 bases, there was a span of 11 bases. Germline assignment: CDR1 SGDLS and CDR2 YYNGEE. There are 11 residues in the CDR3. The CDR3 loop is CASSVNTGKYF. The CDR3 DNA reads as TGTGCCAGCAGCGTTAATACAGGGAAGTACTTC.

The chain joins TRBV12-5 to TRBJ2-7; TRBD2 matches 8 bases. V shed 3 bases and J 4 bases; nucleotides not matched to a gene: 14. Per the germline V gene, CDR1 is LGHNT and CDR2 is FRNRAP. This CDR3 has 17 amino acids. Written as DNA, the CDR3 is TGTGCTAGTGGTTTATACGCGGGAGGTATGGTAAAGTACGAGCAGTACTTC. It specifies CASGLYAGGMVKYEQYF. Using reference TRBV12-5 and TRBJ2-7 for the parts outside the CDR3, the full variable domain is DARVTQTPRHKVTEMGQEVTMRCQPILGHNTVFWYRQTMMQGLELLAYFRNRAPLDDSGMPKDRFSAEMPDATLATLKIQPSEPRDSAVYFCASGLYAGGMVKYEQYFGPGTRLTVT.

The count of this clone is one. The rearrangement joins TRBV5-6 to TRBJ1-2; D is undetermined. Germline V gene lookup returns CDR1 SGHDT and CDR2 YYEEEE. CDR3 length: 12 residues. Trimming left V 6 bases short and J 3 bases short, with 9 bases between. CDR3 loop: CASTENYYGYTF. In nucleotides, the CDR3 is TGTGCCAGCACGGAGAATTACTATGGCTACACCTTC.

V is TRBV5-1 and J is TRBJ2-1; the D gene is possibly TRBD2 (5 bases). Trimming left V 4 bases short and J 5 bases short, with 10 bases between. The germline V gene encodes CDR1 SGHRS and CDR2 YFSETQ. The CDR3 contains 13 residues. CDR3 residues: CASSELGNNEQFF. The DNA for the CDR3 is TGCGCCAGCAGCGAACTAGGTAACAATGAGCAGTTCTTC. Drawing the rest from reference TRBV5-1 and TRBJ2-1, the complete variable domain is KAGVTQTPRYLIKTRGQQVTLSCSPISGHRSVSWYQQTPGQGLQFLFEYFSETQRNKGNFPGRFSGRQFSNSRSEMNVSTLELGDSALYLCASSELGNNEQFFGPGTRLTVL.

Details on this clone: Relative to the germline gene, one junction end is altered; a read error may explain this. CDR3 region: CATYASGGRSCWF. Written as DNA, the CDR3 is TGTGCCACCTACGCGAGCGGTGGAAGGTCCTGTTGGTTC. The chain recombines TRBV27 with TRBJ2-7, with D possibly TRBD2 on 5 matching bases. The CDR3 has 13 residues. Germline CDR1 is MNHEY and CDR2 is SMNVEV (reference sequence).

The chain is built from TRBV18 and TRBJ2-1, with TRBD2 identical over 8 bases. V lost 6 bases to trimming and J lost 5 bases; unmatched junction nucleotides: 15. The CDR3 is 17 amino acids. Germline loops: CDR1 KGHSH, CDR2 LQKENI. CDR3 nucleotides: TGTGCCAGCTCTGGGACTAGTGTTGGGAACCCAAACAATGAGCAGTTCTTC. Translation: CASSGTSVGNPNNEQFF.